This entry is about one TCR beta chain. The length of the CDR3 is 13 residues. Germline assignment: CDR1 KGHSH and CDR2 LQKENI. Deletions cut 6 bases from V and 5 bases from J, with 14 bases between. These data come from a study of blood T cell repertoires in COVID-19. Study information: Specimens from acute and convalescent COVID-19 originated in the United States, Italy and Spain.

Assay used: immunoSEQ multiplex PCR; TCRdb lists only in-frame clones, some missing. The sample contains some 120,000 clones, over 70% of which appear only once. Sequences were obtained from peripheral blood. This sequence joins TRBV18 and TRBJ2-7; TRBD1 might be the D (6 bases). This TCR was sampled from an older woman with acute or convalescent COVID-19. The CDR3 nucleotides are TGTGCCAGCTCCTTACCAGGGGCCCACGAGCAGTACTTC. This gives the protein CASSLPGAHEQYF. The full variable domain, in which reference TRBV18 and TRBJ2-7 provide the parts outside the CDR3, is NAGVMQNPRHLVRRRGQEARLRCSPMKGHSHVYWYRQLPEEGLKFMVYLQKENIIDESGMPKERFSAEFPKEGPSILRIQQVVRGDSAAYFCASSLPGAHEQYFGPGTRLTVT.